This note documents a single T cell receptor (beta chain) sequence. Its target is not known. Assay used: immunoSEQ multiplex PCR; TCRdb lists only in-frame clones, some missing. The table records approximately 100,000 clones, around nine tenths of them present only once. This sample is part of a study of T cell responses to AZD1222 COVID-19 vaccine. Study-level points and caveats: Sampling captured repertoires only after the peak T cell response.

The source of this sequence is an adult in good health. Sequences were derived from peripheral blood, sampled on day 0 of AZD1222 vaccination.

Here the CDR3 DNA reads TGTGCCAGCAGCATACGCGGGGAGGGGGACTATGGCTACACCTTC. It specifies CASSIRGEGDYGYTF. The genes are TRBV13 and TRBJ1-2; TRBD1 might be the D (6 bases). This CDR3 has 15 amino acids. Looked up from germline, CDR1 is PRHDT and CDR2 is FYEKMQ (reference sequence). Between the trimmed V and J ends, which lost 5 bases and 3 bases, there was a span of 16 bases. The complete variable domain, with remaining parts taken from reference TRBV13 and TRBJ1-2, reads AAGVIQSPRHLIKEKRETATLKCYPIPRHDTVYWYQQGPGQDPQFLISFYEKMQSDKGSIPDRFSAQQFSDYHSELNMSSLELGDSALYFCASSIRGEGDYGYTFGSGTRLTVV.